Listed below are T cell receptor beta chains from one sample, sequenced in a study of blood T cell repertoires in COVID-19. The table came from immunoSEQ multiplex PCR; TCRdb's copy has only in-frame clones and leaves some out. The table includes hundreds of thousands of clones, around 87% detected once. The specimen sequenced was PBMCs or T cells enriched from blood (not recorded which). The receptors derive from a man in his thirties or forties who had recovered from COVID-19. The conserved cysteine and the conserved F or W are not part of the CDR3 here. Each record gives: V gene, J gene, CDR3 length, CDR3 protein.

TRBV19	TRBJ1-1	11	ASIGQGRTEAF
TRBV7-9	TRBJ1-1	12	ASSLDQGWTEAF
TRBV18	TRBJ1-1	11	ASSLHGDTEAF
TRBV13	TRBJ2-7	14	ASTVSTAGGSYEQY
TRBV9	TRBJ2-7	11	ASSRGGLDEQY
TRBV28	TRBJ1-5	14	ASSPDRYIFNQPQH
TRBV5-4	TRBJ2-1	14	ASSLERGTNYNEQF
TRBV7-8	TRBJ2-1	13	ASSLAGGTYNEQF
TRBV18	TRBJ1-5	12	ASSPRAGVPPQH
TRBV14	TRBJ2-3	18	ASSQENRRLAGAGRDTQY
TRBV9	TRBJ1-1	13	ASSPVVGLNTEAF
TRBV7-6	TRBJ2-7	11	ASSLDSTYEQY
TRBV19	TRBJ2-7	14	ASSFLRQGRPYEQY
TRBV10-3	TRBJ2-2	13	AITNGGLNTGELF
TRBV4-1	TRBJ1-5	14	ASSWVGGSSNQPQH
TRBV7-2	TRBJ1-4	14	ASSLAGGGINEKLF
TRBV5-1	TRBJ1-3	13	ASTPAGTGGNTIY
TRBV3-1/TRBV3-2	TRBJ2-7	13	ASSQAERGFYEQY
TRBV18	TRBJ1-5	12	ASSGTETYQPQH
TRBV9	TRBJ2-7	15	ASSAHISGIGQYEQY
TRBV27	TRBJ2-1	14	ASSFLAGGPENEQF
TRBV5-1	TRBJ1-3	12	ASSFGQSGNTIY
TRBV30	TRBJ1-6	10	AWSRESSPLH
TRBV6-5	TRBJ2-2	13	ASKGGRGSTGELF
TRBV5-1	TRBJ1-1	12	ASSPWTGNTEAF
TRBV7-2	TRBJ2-5	11	ASSPSSRETQY
TRBV4-1	TRBJ2-7	14	ASSQVGTSGSYEQY
TRBV5-8	TRBJ1-2	12	ASSSDRGIYGYT
TRBV14	TRBJ2-7	12	ASSQGRGIYEQY
TRBV16	TRBJ1-2	13	ASPGERGPGYGYT
TRBV15	TRBJ2-7	13	ATSRNRGPGYEQY
TRBV7-2	TRBJ2-2	15	ASSPSAGHSFTGELF
TRBV30	TRBJ1-2	10	AWSGQASGYT
TRBV27	TRBJ2-2	13	ASHNRVSNTGELF
TRBV28	TRBJ2-7	13	ASSLVSGVSDEQY
TRBV28	TRBJ1-2	10	ASSLPGRGYT
TRBV29-1	TRBJ2-5	10	SVSEGEETQY
TRBV5-1	TRBJ2-3	10	ASSRDTDTQY
TRBV2	TRBJ1-2	12	ASTEETGYIGYT
TRBV2	TRBJ1-1	11	ASPKGGNTEAF
TRBV6-6	TRBJ2-7	16	ASSPFGSGRLPEDEQY
TRBV13	TRBJ1-2	13	ASSLGVEMRSGYT
TRBV7-9	TRBJ2-3	13	ASSSLAGGTDTQY
TRBV4-1	TRBJ2-7	13	ASSPNPTGVYEQY
TRBV3-1/TRBV3-2	TRBJ2-1	15	ASSQDWGLADYNEQF
TRBV12-5	TRBJ2-3	14	ASGFHRDVGTDTQY
TRBV28	TRBJ1-4	9	ASSFREKLF
TRBV11-1	TRBJ2-2	11	ASSIDRVGELF
TRBV3-1/TRBV3-2	TRBJ2-7	13	ASSRTGTMSHEQY
TRBV11-2	TRBJ1-2	11	ASSLDHRGGYT
TRBV6-5	TRBJ2-1	14	ASSYRSSGRGNEQF
TRBV27	TRBJ2-3	12	ATRRQGGTDTQY
TRBV4-1	TRBJ2-5	12	ASSPTGVQETQY
TRBV19	TRBJ1-1	14	ASSIMGQVPNTEAF
TRBV18	TRBJ2-3	14	ASSPPRGIRTDTQY
TRBV7-9	TRBJ2-7	14	ASSTSGQDLPYEQY
TRBV7-9	TRBJ1-1	13	ASSLAGQGFSEAF
TRBV19	TRBJ2-7	12	ASSMGQDLYEQY
TRBV5-1	TRBJ2-2	16	ASSPPGLAGERTGELF
TRBV27	TRBJ2-7	12	ASSIAGGTYEQY